This TCR beta chain was profiled in a study of blood T cell repertoires in COVID-19. Study context: COVID-19 samples collected from the United States, Italy and Spain covered acute and convalescent phases. Nucleic acid was either cDNA or gDNA, and it came from T cells, B-cell-depleted T cells, or PBMCs.

Patients of the Seattle cohort, enrolled during active infection, were followed longitudinally. Per the germline V gene, CDR1 is ENHRY and CDR2 is SYGVKD. The V and J ends lost 5 bases and 6 bases, in that order; junction bases with no gene match: 6. The CDR3 contains 14 residues. Original data processing: Researchers report that nucleated cell counts were estimated from reference gene primer amplification. Assay used: immunoSEQ multiplex PCR; TCRdb lists only in-frame clones, some missing. V, J and clone size derive from that table, while D and trimming were established from the DNA sequence. Counted here are 230,000 or so clones, approximately 80% occurring once; the ten biggest clones make up around 7.5%.

Sequenced input: peripheral blood. The TCR sequence derives from a woman aged 80 or over with COVID-19, enrolled during active disease. The rearrangement links TRBV10-3 to TRBJ1-2, with TRBD1 identical over 10 bases. The CDR3 DNA follows: TGTGCCATCAGTATAACCGGGACAGGGGATGGCTACACCTTC. The encoded protein is CAISITGTGDGYTF.